A single sample gave rise to the 2 T cell receptor beta chains below, sequenced in a study of human T cells and chemical hapten exposure. TCRdb re-called the RACE reads with MiXCR, one entry per CDR3 protein. The sample consists of some 400,000 distinct CDR3 sequences, 4% to 5.5% of them appearing once. The time point here: patch test 1, 2 weeks after DPC sensitization. Noted treatment: therapeutic diphenylcyclopropenone sensitization with weekly scalp DPC. Sequences were derived from whole blood, sampled in connection with sensitization to the hapten diphenylcyclopropenone (DPC). The receptors originated from a woman aged 45-60 years with alopecia areata. Some clones in this sample may be carry-over from other donors' samples.

This clonotype was observed many times. The chain carries TRBV3-1 and TRBJ2-4; the D gene could be TRBD1 or TRBD2 (5 bases each). V lost 4 bases and J lost 0, with 10 bases in between. CDR1 and CDR2 (germline): LGHDT, YNNKEL (reference sequence). The CDR3 has 15 amino acids. CDR3 protein: CASSPDGAAKNIQYF. CDR3 nucleotide sequence: TGTGCCAGCAGCCCCGACGGGGCAGCCAAAAACATTCAGTACTTC.

DNA of the CDR3: TGTGCCAGCAGCCGCCGGGACGGCGAGCAAGAGACCCAGTACTTC. Residues: CASSRRDGEQETQYF. This chain connects TRBV11-2 to TRBJ2-5, with D possibly being TRBD1 or TRBD2 (5 bases each). The CDR3 length is 15 residues. V lost 5 bases and J 2 bases, leaving 15 bases between the germline ends. Germline V gene sequence: CDR1 SGHAT, CDR2 FQNNGV.